Presented here are 30 T cell receptor beta chains from one specimen sequenced in a study of neoadjuvant anti-PD-1 for oral cavity cancer. Generated by immunoSEQ multiplex PCR, the TCRdb table keeps only in-frame clones and is missing some. The table records about 68,000 clones, approximately 81% of them present only once. Specified time point: after neoadjuvant nivolumab, at surgical resection. Sequencing was performed on PBMCs, taken after nivolumab (anti-PD-1) treatment. The receptors originated from a person aged 35-79 years with oral cavity squamous cell carcinoma.

The chain links TRBV23-1 to TRBJ1-2; 11 positions match TRBD1. TRBV23-1 is an ORF, with its function uncertain. This CDR3 comprises 16 residues. The ends lost 5 bases at V and 4 bases at J; junction bases unmatched: 9. The CDR3 nucleotides are TGCGCCAGCAGTTCGGGACAGGGGGTTCCTTGCTATGGCTACACCTTC. This sequence encodes CASSSGQGVPCYGYTF.

The J gene is TRBJ1-5, the V gene TRBV30; D is uncertain. Germline V gives CDR1 GTSNPN, CDR2 SVGIG (reference sequence). The CDR3 runs 13 residues. With 3 bases removed from V and 4 bases from J, the gap between germline ends came to 10 bases. The CDR3 spells CAWSPDMNQPQHF. The CDR3 DNA reads as TGTGCCTGGAGCCCCGACATGAATCAGCCCCAGCATTTT.

This chain uses TRBV7-3 with TRBJ2-3; D uncertain. This CDR3 region has 14 residues. Germline V gene lookup returns CDR1 SGHTA and CDR2 FQGTGA. Trimming cost V 4 bases and J 4 bases, with 12 bases left between them. CDR3 coding DNA: TGTGCCAGCAGCTCCCTCCCGGGCTCAGATACGCAGTATTTT. This codes for CASSSLPGSDTQYF.

This chain connects TRBV5-8 to TRBJ2-5; weak D call: TRBD1 (6 bases). The V end lost 5 bases, the J end lost 4 bases, and 12 bases lay between the germline ends. Germline loops: CDR1 SGHTS, CDR2 YDEGEE. This CDR3 is built from 13 residues. The CDR3: CASRSTGRETQYF. The CDR3 DNA is TGTGCCAGCAGGAGCACAGGGAGAGAGACCCAGTACTTC.

This clone was counted once. This chain joins TRBV29-1 and TRBJ2-2; D unresolved. The CDR3 totals 12 residues. Germline assignment: CDR1 SQVTM and CDR2 ANQGSEA. V dropped 7 bases and J dropped 0 bases, with 6 bases sitting between them. In DNA form, the CDR3 reads TGCAGCGCCAGCCCGAACACCGGGGAGCTGTTTTTT. Translation: CSASPNTGELFF.

This sequence joins TRBV5-1 and TRBJ1-2; possibly TRBD1 for D (5 bases). CDR1 is SGHRS and CDR2 is YFSETQ in the germline V gene. V was trimmed by 2 bases and J by 0 bases, leaving 17 bases between them. This CDR3 is 17 amino acids long. Written as DNA, the CDR3 is TGCGCCAGCAGCTTAGGGACGGAATTAAACGCTAACTATGGCTACACCTTC. Translating it yields CASSLGTELNANYGYTF.

The rearrangement joins TRBV7-2 to TRBJ2-7; D remains unclear. The CDR3 has 14 residues. Germline V lookup: CDR1 SGHTA, CDR2 FQGNSA. Between the trimmed V and J ends, which lost 2 bases and 0 bases, there was a span of 8 bases. CDR3 bases: TGTGCCAGCAGCTTACCGAGAAGCTCCTACGAGCAGTACTTC. It specifies CASSLPRSSYEQYF.

This clone has just one count. This chain uses TRBV29-1 with TRBJ1-3; tentatively, D is TRBD1 (5 bases). The CDR3 spans 16 residues. The germline V gene encodes CDR1 SQVTM and CDR2 ANQGSEA. With 1 base removed from V and 0 bases from J, the gap between germline ends came to 13 bases. This CDR3 reads CSVEAIQGSSGNTIYF. The CDR3 nucleotides read TGCAGCGTTGAAGCCATTCAGGGTTCCTCTGGAAACACCATATATTTT.

The V call is TRBV9, the J call TRBJ1-1; D is uncertain. The V gene's germline CDR1 is SGDLS and CDR2 YYNGEE. V was cut by 4 bases and J by 7 bases, with 2 bases left in between. The CDR3 totals 9 residues. As DNA, the CDR3 is TGTGCCAGCAGCATTGAAGCTTTCTTT. Protein sequence: CASSIEAFF.

The chain couples TRBV15 to TRBJ1-5; 9 bases match TRBD1. CDR1 and CDR2 (germline): LNHNV, YYDKDF (reference sequence). V shed 3 bases and J 9 bases; nucleotides not matched to a gene: 15. CDR3 size: 17 residues. The CDR3 nucleotides read TGTGCCACCAGCAGGGGGACAGGGAAGGGGCAGAAGTTGCCCCAGCATTTT. Translating it yields CATSRGTGKGQKLPQHF.

The chain combines TRBV5-1 with TRBJ2-1, with D possibly matching TRBD2 (6 bases). The germline gives CDR1 SGHRS, CDR2 YFSETQ. V lost 0 bases and J lost 5, with 12 bases in between. The CDR3 is 15 residues long. The CDR3, as DNA: TGCGCCAGCAGCTTGGGTTTTAGCGGCGACAATGAGCAGTTCTTC. It is translated as CASSLGFSGDNEQFF.

The chain carries TRBV30 and TRBJ1-4; no clear D. Germline V gives CDR1 GTSNPN, CDR2 SVGIG (reference sequence). V was pared by 8 bases and J by 7 bases, with 14 bases between. CDR3 size: 12 residues. The CDR3 region has the DNA TGTGCCGGTAACTTCCAGAGTGAAAAACTGTTTTTT. Translating it yields CAGNFQSEKLFF.

The gene calls are TRBV19 and TRBJ2-3, with 7 positions matching TRBD1. Germline V gene data show CDR1 as LNHDA and CDR2 as SQIVND (reference sequence). The CDR3 sequence is 16 residues long. V lost 5 bases to trimming and J lost 1 base; unmatched junction nucleotides: 9. The CDR3 region is CASSVEQGRGTDTQYF. DNA for the CDR3: TGTGCCAGTAGTGTCGAACAGGGGCGGGGCACAGATACGCAGTATTTT.

The chain is built from TRBV5-1 and TRBJ2-1; TRBD2 aligns across 9 bases. The J segment lost 0 bases and the V segment lost 7 bases, leaving 14 bases of the junction unmatched. This CDR3 spans 18 amino acids. CDR1 SGHRS and CDR2 YFSETQ come from the germline V gene. The CDR3 is CASYLTGTSIRSYNEQFF. The DNA for the CDR3 is TGCGCCAGCTACTTGACGGGGACTAGCATCCGCTCCTACAATGAGCAGTTCTTC.

V usage is TRBV9 and J usage is TRBJ1-5; 7 nucleotides match TRBD1. The length of the CDR3 is 14 residues. Per germline, CDR1 SGDLS and CDR2 YYNGEE. V was clipped by 7 bases and J by 5 bases; unmatched bases: 9. The CDR3, as DNA: TGTGCCAGCTCCAGGGGGGAAGGGGATCAGCCCCAGCATTTT. Protein: CASSRGEGDQPQHF.

The table lists this clone with a count of one. The chain couples TRBV27 to TRBJ2-3; D remains ambiguous. Trimming took off 3 bases at V and 1 base at J, with 17 bases between the two ends. The germline CDR1 and CDR2 sequences are MNHEY and SMNVEV (reference sequence). The CDR3 extends over 17 amino acids. The DNA for the CDR3 is TGTGCCAGCAGTTTCCCCTCTGTAGCTGACTGCACAGATACGCAGTATTTT. It specifies CASSFPSVADCTDTQYF.

The V and J genes are TRBV19 and TRBJ2-2, with D perhaps matching TRBD2 (5 bases). This CDR3 is built from 16 residues. CDR1 and CDR2 (germline): LNHDA, SQIVND (reference sequence). V was shortened by 6 bases and J by 6 bases, with 20 bases between the two germline ends. Here the CDR3 reads CASRSPIEGVAGELFF. DNA for the CDR3: TGTGCCAGTAGATCCCCCATAGAGGGAGTAGCCGGGGAGCTGTTTTTT.

CDR3 sequence: CASAYGGQGKQETQYF. CDR3 DNA: TGTGCCAGCGCTTATGGGGGACAGGGAAAACAAGAGACCCAGTACTTC. The chain couples TRBV13 to TRBJ2-5; 9 bases match TRBD1. The CDR3 consists of 16 residues. Trimming took 8 bases from V and 2 from J; bases not matched to a gene: 12. CDR1 and CDR2 (germline): PRHDT, FYEKMQ (reference sequence).

The chain carries TRBV6-4 and TRBJ2-1; 12 nucleotides line up with TRBD2. Germline values: CDR1 MRHNA, CDR2 SNTAGT. The CDR3 length is 15 residues. J lost 4 bases, V lost 2 bases, and 0 bases had no gene match. This chain's CDR3 is CASSDGTSGYNEQFF. CDR3 sequence (DNA): TGTGCCAGCAGTGACGGGACTAGCGGGTACAATGAGCAGTTCTTC.

This chain links TRBV25-1 with TRBJ1-4; weak D call: TRBD1 (6 bases). This CDR3 region has 15 residues. Trimming took 4 bases from V and 6 from J, leaving 15 bases between them. Germline V gives CDR1 MGHDK, CDR2 SYGVNS. The CDR3 DNA reads as TGTGCCAGCAGTGCCGTACAGGGAATGGATGAAAAACTGTTTTTT. As protein: CASSAVQGMDEKLFF.

CDR3 region: CASTISTSGAYEQYF. In DNA, the CDR3 is TGTGCCAGTACCATCTCAACTAGCGGGGCCTACGAGCAGTACTTC. The chain recombines TRBV19 with TRBJ2-7; 10 bases agree with TRBD2. Per germline, CDR1 LNHDA and CDR2 SQIVND (reference sequence). Trimming at V came to 7 bases and at J to 2 bases, leaving 8 bases not matched to a gene. The CDR3 runs 15 residues.

This rearrangement joins TRBV7-6 to TRBJ2-2; D not certain. The CDR3 contains 14 residues. The germline gives CDR1 SGHVS, CDR2 FNYEAQ. V gave up 4 bases and J gave up 1 base, with 7 bases separating them. The CDR3 nucleotides read TGTGCCAGCAGCTCCACTGGGAACACCGGGGAGCTGTTTTTT. Protein product: CASSSTGNTGELFF.

The chain links TRBV9 to TRBJ1-1, with a weak D call TRBD1 (5 bases). Germline CDR1 is SGDLS and CDR2 is YYNGEE. The CDR3 covers 14 residues. V lost 6 bases, J lost 1 base, and 13 bases lay in between. CDR3: CASTYGTANTEAFF. The CDR3 DNA reads TGTGCCAGCACCTATGGGACCGCGAACACTGAAGCTTTCTTT.

This chain joins TRBV4-1 and TRBJ2-3; 7 bases match TRBD1. CDR1 and CDR2 (germline): MGHRA, YSYEKL. The ends lost 1 base at V and 5 bases at J; junction bases unmatched: 3. The CDR3 is made up of 14 amino acids. CDR3 in DNA: TGCGCCAGCAGCCAAGTCCAGGGGGAAGATACGCAGTATTTT. Its protein is CASSQVQGEDTQYF.

This sequence joins TRBV28 and TRBJ1-5; no reliable D call. Germline V gene lookup returns CDR1 MDHEN and CDR2 SYDVKM. V was trimmed by 5 bases and J by 1 base, leaving 12 bases between them. The CDR3 sequence is 15 residues long. CDR3 residues: CASSHGSISNQPQHF. CDR3 DNA sequence: TGTGCCAGCAGTCATGGTTCTATAAGCAATCAGCCCCAGCATTTT.

The V gene is TRBV6-5, the J gene TRBJ2-7; possibly TRBD2 for D (5 bases). The V gene lost 6 bases and the J gene lost 6 bases, with 12 bases spanning the gap. CDR3 length: 12 amino acids. Germline CDR1 and CDR2: MNHEY and SVGAGI. The CDR3 DNA reads as TGTGCCAGCAGACCGGACTGGGGCGAGCAGTACTTC. Protein sequence: CASRPDWGEQYF.

The chain combines TRBV25-1 with TRBJ1-1, with D possibly TRBD1 on 6 matching bases. The germline V gene encodes CDR1 MGHDK and CDR2 SYGVNS. The V end lost 7 bases, the J end lost 6 bases, and 21 bases lay between the germline ends. The CDR3 contains 15 residues. The chain's CDR3 is CASTPPVGGRSEAFF. Here the CDR3 DNA reads TGTGCCAGCACTCCCCCGGTAGGGGGGCGGTCTGAAGCTTTCTTT.

The rearrangement joins TRBV7-9 to TRBJ1-2; D gene uncertain. Germline CDR1 and CDR2: SEHNR and FQNEAQ (reference sequence). The CDR3 is 13 residues long. Trimming took 1 base from V and 8 from J, leaving 11 bases between them. The CDR3 here is CASSLVLLGGYTF. DNA for the CDR3: TGTGCCAGCAGCTTAGTTTTATTAGGAGGCTACACCTTC.

The CDR3: CASSLDLWREGKRETQYF. The CDR3 nucleotides are TGTGCCAGCAGCTTAGATCTATGGAGGGAGGGCAAGAGGGAGACCCAGTACTTC. The V gene is TRBV11-2, the J gene TRBJ2-5, with 7 bases that match TRBD2. J was trimmed by 5 bases and V by 0 bases; bases with no gene match: 15. CDR1 is SGHAT, CDR2 FQNNGV, per germline. The CDR3 consists of 18 residues.

The J gene is TRBJ2-1, the V gene TRBV4-2; unclear D gene. With 0 bases removed from V and 7 bases from J, the gap between germline ends came to 7 bases. This CDR3 contains 13 residues. Germline V gene lookup returns CDR1 LGHNA and CDR2 YNFKEQ. CDR3 sequence reads: CASSQDLANEQFF. CDR3 coding DNA: TGTGCCAGCAGCCAAGATCTCGCAAATGAGCAGTTCTTC.